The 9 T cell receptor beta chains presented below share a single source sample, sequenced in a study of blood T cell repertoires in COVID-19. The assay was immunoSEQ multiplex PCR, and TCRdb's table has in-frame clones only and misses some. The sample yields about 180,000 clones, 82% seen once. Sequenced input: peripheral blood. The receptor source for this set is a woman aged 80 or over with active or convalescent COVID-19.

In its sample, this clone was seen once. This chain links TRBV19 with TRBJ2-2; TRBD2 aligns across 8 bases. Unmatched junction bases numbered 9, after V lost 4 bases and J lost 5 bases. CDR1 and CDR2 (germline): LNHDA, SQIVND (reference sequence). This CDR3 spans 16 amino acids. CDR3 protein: CASSSPGGRMTGELFF. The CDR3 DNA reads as TGTGCCAGTAGTAGCCCCGGCGGGAGGATGACCGGGGAGCTGTTTTTT.

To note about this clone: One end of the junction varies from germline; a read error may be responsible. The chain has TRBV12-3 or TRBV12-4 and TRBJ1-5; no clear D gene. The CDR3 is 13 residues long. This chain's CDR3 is CASNLLENQPQHF. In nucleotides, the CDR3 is TGTGCCAGCAATTTACTAGAAAATCAGCCCCAGCATTTT.

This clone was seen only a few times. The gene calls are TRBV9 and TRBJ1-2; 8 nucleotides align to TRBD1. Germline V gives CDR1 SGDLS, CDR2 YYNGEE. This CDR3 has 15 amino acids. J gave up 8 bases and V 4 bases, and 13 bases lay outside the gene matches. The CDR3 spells CASSPSGQGAGGYTF. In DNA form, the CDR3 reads TGTGCCAGCAGCCCGTCGGGGCAGGGGGCCGGAGGCTACACCTTC.

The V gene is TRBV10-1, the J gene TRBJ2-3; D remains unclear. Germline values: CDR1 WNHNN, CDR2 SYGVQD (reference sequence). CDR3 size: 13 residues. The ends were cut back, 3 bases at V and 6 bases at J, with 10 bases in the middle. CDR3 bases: TGCGCCAGCAGTGACCCTCAAGCGGATACGCAGTATTTT. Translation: CASSDPQADTQYF.

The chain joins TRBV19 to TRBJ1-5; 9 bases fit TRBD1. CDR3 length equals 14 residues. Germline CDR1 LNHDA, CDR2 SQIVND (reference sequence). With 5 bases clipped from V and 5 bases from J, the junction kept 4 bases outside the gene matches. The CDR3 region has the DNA TGTGCCAGTAGTGCACGGGACAGGGATCAGCCCCAGCATTTT. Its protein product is CASSARDRDQPQHF.

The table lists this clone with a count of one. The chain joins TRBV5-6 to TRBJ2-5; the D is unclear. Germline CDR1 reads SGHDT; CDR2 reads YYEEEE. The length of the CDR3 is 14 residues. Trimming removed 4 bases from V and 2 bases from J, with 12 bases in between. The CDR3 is CASSRVGRQETQYF. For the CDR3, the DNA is TGTGCCAGCAGCCGTGTTGGCCGACAAGAGACCCAGTACTTC.

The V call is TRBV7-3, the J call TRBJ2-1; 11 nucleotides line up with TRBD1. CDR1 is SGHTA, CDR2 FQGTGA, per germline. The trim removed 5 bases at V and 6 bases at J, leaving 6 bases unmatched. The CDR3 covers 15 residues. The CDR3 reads CASSARTGGLNEQFF. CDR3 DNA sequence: TGTGCCAGCAGCGCCCGGACAGGGGGCCTCAATGAGCAGTTCTTC.

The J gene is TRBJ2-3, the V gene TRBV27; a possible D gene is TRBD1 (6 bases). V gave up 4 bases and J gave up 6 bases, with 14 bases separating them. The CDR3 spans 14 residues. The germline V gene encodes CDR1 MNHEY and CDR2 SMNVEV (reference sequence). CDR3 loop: CASSSTGFLDTQYF. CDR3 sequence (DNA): TGTGCCAGCAGTTCTACAGGGTTCTTGGATACGCAGTATTTT.

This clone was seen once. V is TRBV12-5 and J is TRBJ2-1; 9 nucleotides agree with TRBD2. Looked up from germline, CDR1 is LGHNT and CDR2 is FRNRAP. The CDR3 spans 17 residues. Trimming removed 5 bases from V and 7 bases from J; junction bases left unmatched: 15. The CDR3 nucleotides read TGTGCTAGTGGTCCCGCCCCTTCTAGCGGGGATTTGAATGAGCAGTTCTTC. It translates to CASGPAPSSGDLNEQFF.